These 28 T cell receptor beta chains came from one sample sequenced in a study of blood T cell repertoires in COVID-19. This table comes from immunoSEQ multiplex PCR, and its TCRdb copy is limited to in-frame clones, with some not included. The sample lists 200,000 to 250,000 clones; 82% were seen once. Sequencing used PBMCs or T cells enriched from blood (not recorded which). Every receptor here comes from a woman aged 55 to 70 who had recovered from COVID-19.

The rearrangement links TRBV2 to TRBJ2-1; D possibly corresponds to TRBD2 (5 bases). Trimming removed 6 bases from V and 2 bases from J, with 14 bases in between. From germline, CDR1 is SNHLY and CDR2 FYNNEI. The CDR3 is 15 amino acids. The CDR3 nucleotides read TGTGCCAGCAGGACTACAGACAAGGCCTACAATGAGCAGTTCTTC. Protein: CASRTTDKAYNEQFF.

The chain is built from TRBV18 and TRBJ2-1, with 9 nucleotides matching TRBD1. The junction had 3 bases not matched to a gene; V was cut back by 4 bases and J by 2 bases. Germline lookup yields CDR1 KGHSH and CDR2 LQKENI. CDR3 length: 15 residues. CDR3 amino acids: CASSLDRGAYNEQFF. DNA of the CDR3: TGTGCCAGCTCACTTGACAGGGGGGCCTACAATGAGCAGTTCTTC.

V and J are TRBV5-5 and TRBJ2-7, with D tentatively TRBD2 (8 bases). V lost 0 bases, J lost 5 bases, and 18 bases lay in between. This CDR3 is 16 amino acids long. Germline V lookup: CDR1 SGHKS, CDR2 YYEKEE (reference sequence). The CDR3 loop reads CASSLEGASGSHEQYF. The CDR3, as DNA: TGTGCCAGCAGCTTGGAGGGGGCTAGCGGGTCCCACGAGCAGTACTTC.

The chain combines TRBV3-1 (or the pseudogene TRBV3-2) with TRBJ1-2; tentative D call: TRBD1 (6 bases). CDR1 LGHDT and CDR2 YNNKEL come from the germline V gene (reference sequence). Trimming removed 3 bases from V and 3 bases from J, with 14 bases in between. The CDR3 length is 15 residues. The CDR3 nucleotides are TGTGCCAGCAGCCAGGGTCCCGGGACACACTATGGCTACACCTTC. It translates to CASSQGPGTHYGYTF.

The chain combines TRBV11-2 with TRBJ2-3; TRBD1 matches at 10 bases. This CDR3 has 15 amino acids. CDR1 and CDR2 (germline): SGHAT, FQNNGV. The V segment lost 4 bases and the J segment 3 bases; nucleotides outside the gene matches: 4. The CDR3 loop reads CASSWTGGFTDTQYF. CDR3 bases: TGTGCCAGCAGCTGGACAGGGGGATTTACAGATACGCAGTATTTT. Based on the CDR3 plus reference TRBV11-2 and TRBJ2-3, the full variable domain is EAGVAQSPRYKIIEKRQSVAFWCNPISGHATLYWYQQILGQGPKLLIQFQNNGVVDDSQLPKDRFSAERLKGVDSTLKIQPAKLEDSAVYLCASSWTGGFTDTQYFGPGTRLTVL.

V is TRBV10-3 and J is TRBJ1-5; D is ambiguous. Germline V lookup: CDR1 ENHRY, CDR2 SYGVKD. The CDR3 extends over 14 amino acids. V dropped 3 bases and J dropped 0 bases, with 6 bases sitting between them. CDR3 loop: CAISDDYSNQPQHF. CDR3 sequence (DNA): TGTGCCATCAGTGATGACTATAGCAATCAGCCCCAGCATTTT.

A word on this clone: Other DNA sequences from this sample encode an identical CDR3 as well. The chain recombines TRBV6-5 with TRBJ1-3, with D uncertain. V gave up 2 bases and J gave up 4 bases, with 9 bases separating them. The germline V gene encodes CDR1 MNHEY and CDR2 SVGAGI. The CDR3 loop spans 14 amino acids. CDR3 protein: CASSYGQVGNTIYF. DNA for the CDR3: TGTGCCAGCAGTTACGGGCAAGTCGGAAACACCATATATTTT.

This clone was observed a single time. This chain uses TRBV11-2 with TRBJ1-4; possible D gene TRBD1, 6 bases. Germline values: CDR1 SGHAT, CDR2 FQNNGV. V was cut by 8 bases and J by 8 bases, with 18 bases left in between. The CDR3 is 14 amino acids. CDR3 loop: CASRSGGAGEKLFF. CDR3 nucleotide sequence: TGTGCCAGCCGGTCGGGGGGGGCAGGGGAAAAACTGTTTTTT.

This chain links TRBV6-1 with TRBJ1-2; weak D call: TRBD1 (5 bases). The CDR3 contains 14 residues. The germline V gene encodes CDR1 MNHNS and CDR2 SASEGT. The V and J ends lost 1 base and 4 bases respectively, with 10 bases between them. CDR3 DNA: TGTGCCAGCAGTGAAGTAATCGGGGGCTATGGCTACACCTTC. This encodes CASSEVIGGYGYTF.

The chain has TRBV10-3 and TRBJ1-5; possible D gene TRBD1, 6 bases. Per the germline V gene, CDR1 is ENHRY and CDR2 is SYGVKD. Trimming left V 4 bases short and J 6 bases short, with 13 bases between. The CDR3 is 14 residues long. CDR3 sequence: CAISVQGEAQPQHF. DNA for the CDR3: TGTGCCATCAGTGTACAGGGAGAGGCTCAGCCCCAGCATTTT.

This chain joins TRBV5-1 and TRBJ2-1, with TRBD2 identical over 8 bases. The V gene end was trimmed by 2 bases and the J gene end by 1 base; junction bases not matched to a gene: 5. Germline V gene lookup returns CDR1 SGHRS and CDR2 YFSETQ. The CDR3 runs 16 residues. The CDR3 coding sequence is TGCGCCAGCAGCTTCAACTTAGCGGGGTCCTACAATGAGCAGTTCTTC. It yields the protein CASSFNLAGSYNEQFF.

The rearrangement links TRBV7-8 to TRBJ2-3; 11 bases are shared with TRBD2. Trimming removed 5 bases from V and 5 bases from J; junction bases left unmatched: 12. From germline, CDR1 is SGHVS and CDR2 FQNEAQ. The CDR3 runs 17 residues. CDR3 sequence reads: CASSDKRLAGNEDTQYF. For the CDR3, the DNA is TGTGCCAGCAGCGACAAACGACTAGCGGGAAATGAAGATACGCAGTATTTT.

This CDR3 is CASSLRYPGQGYSGANVLTF. For the CDR3, the DNA is TGTGCCAGCAGTTTAAGGTATCCGGGACAGGGTTACTCTGGGGCCAACGTCCTGACTTTC. The chain has TRBV27 and TRBJ2-6; 9 nucleotides match TRBD1. V was clipped by 2 bases and J by 0 bases; unmatched bases: 11. The CDR3 runs 20 residues. CDR1 and CDR2 (germline): MNHEY, SMNVEV (reference sequence).

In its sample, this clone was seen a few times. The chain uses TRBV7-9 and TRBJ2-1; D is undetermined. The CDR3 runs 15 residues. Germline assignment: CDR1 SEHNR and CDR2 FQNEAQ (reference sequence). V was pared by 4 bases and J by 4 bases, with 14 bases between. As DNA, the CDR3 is TGTGCCAGCAGCTCCCCCAGGTTCGGATACAATGAGCAGTTCTTC. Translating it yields CASSSPRFGYNEQFF.

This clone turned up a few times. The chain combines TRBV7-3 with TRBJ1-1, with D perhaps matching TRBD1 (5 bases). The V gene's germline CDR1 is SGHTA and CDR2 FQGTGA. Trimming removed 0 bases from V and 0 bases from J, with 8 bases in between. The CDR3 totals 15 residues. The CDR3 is CASSLTAGLNTEAFF. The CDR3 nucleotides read TGTGCCAGCAGCTTAACGGCAGGGTTGAACACTGAAGCTTTCTTT.

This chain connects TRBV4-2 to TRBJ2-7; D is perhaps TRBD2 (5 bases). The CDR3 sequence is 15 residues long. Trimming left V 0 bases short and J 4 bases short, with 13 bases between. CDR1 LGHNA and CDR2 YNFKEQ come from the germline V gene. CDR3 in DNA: TGTGCCAGCAGCCAAGAAAGGACGGGGTCGTACGAGCAGTACTTC. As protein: CASSQERTGSYEQYF.

In DNA form, the CDR3 reads TGTGCCAGCGGACATGACAGGCCTCAAGAGACCCAGTACTTC. Amino acid sequence: CASGHDRPQETQYF. The V call is TRBV25-1, the J call TRBJ2-5; possible D gene TRBD1, 6 bases. Germline V CDR1 and CDR2: MGHDK, SYGVNS. This CDR3 contains 14 residues. Trimming shortened V by 8 bases and J by 2 bases, and 15 bases separated the two germline ends.

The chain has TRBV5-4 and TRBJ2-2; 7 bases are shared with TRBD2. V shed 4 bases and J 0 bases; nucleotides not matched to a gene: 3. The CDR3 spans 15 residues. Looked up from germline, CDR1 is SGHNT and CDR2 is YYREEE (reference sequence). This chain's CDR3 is CASSPSGTNTGELFF. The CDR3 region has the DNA TGTGCCAGCAGCCCCAGCGGGACGAACACCGGGGAGCTGTTTTTT.

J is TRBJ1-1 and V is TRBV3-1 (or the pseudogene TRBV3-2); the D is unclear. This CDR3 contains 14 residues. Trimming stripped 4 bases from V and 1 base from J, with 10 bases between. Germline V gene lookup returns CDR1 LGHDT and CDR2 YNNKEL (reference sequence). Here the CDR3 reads CASSPQAGNTEAFF. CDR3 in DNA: TGTGCCAGCAGCCCTCAGGCCGGGAACACTGAAGCTTTCTTT.

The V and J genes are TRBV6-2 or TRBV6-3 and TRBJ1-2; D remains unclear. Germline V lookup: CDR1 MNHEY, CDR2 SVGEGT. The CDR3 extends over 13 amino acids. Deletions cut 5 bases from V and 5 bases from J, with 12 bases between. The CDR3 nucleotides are TGTGCCAGCAGTACCGTACTTTTTTATGGCTACACCTTC. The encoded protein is CASSTVLFYGYTF.

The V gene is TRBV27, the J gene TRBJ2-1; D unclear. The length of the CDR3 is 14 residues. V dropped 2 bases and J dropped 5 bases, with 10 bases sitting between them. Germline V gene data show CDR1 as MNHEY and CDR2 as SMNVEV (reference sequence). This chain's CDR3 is CASSLRSTNNEQFF. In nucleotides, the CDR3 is TGTGCCAGCAGTTTAAGGAGCACCAACAATGAGCAGTTCTTC.

The CDR3 DNA reads TGTGCCAGCAGCTGGGGACAGGGGGCACCCACCAGAGAGACCCAGTACTTC. Translation: CASSWGQGAPTRETQYF. The rearrangement uses TRBV5-4 and TRBJ2-5; 12 nucleotides match TRBD1. The V segment lost 3 bases and the J segment 4 bases; nucleotides outside the gene matches: 10. There are 17 residues in the CDR3. The germline gives CDR1 SGHNT, CDR2 YYREEE (reference sequence).

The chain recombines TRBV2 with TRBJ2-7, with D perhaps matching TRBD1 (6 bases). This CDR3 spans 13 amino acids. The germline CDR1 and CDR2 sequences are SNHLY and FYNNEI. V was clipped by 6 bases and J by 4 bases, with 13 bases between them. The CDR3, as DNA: TGTGCCAGCAGACCGGGACATCAATACGAGCAGTACTTC. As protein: CASRPGHQYEQYF.

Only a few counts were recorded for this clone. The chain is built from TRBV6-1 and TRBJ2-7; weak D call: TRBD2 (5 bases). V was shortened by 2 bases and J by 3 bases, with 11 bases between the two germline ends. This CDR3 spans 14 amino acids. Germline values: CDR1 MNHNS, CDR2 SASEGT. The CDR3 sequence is CASSESPGGYEQYF. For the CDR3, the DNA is TGTGCCAGCAGTGAATCGCCAGGAGGCTACGAGCAGTACTTC.

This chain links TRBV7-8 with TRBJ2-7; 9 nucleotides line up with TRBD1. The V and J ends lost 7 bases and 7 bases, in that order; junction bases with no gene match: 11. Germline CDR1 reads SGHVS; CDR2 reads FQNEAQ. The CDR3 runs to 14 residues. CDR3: CASTLTGGKGEQYF. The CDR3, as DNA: TGTGCCAGCACCCTAACAGGGGGCAAGGGGGAGCAGTACTTC.

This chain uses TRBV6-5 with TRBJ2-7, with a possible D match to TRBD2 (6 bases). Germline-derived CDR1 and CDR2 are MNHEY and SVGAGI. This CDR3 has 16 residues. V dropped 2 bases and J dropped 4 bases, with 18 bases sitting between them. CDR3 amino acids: CASSYRREAGRYEQYF. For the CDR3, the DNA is TGTGCCAGCAGTTACAGGAGGGAGGCTGGAAGGTACGAGCAGTACTTC.

The CDR3 region has the DNA TGTGCCAGCAGCGCGGGACAGGTACAAGAGACCCAGTACTTC. This encodes CASSAGQVQETQYF. J is TRBJ2-5 and V is TRBV5-4; 8 bases agree with TRBD1. The CDR3 has 14 amino acids. Germline V lookup: CDR1 SGHNT, CDR2 YYREEE (reference sequence). V trimming: 4 bases; J trimming: 2 bases; junction bases outside the gene matches: 4.

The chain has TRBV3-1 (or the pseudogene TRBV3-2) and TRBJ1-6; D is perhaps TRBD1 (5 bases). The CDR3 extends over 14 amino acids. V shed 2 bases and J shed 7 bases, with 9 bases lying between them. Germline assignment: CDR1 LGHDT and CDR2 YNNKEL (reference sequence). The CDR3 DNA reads TGTGCCAGCAGCCAACCAGGGAGGAATTCACCCCTCCACTTT. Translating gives CASSQPGRNSPLHF.